The rows below give T cell receptor beta chains drawn from one sample of a study of T-cell reconstitution after alpha-beta-depleted transplantation in children. MiXCR, run by TCRdb on the PCR reads, gives a single entry per CDR3 protein. Among a few hundred thousand distinct CDR3 sequences listed, approximately 12% were seen once. The material sequenced was PBMCs from the stem cell graft donor, taken from the stem cell graft. Source of these receptors: a human donor who donated a stem cell graft to a child with combined immunodeficiency. Both conserved end residues are part of each CDR3. A D gene is named only where the DNA matches it firmly. A clone size is listed for some rows: how often the clone was seen (once, few, many), or a class if it is expanded.

TRBD1	TRBV27	11	few	TRBJ2-1	TGTGCCAGCAACCAGGGGGATGAGCAGTTCTTC	CASNQGDEQFF
NA	TRBV19	15	NA	TRBJ2-5	TGTGCCAGTAGTATAGAGACTCGGGGCCGGGAGACCCAGTACTTC	CASSIETRGRETQYF
TRBD1	TRBV9	16	NA	TRBJ2-2	TGTGCCAGCAGCGACCAGGGACAGGGCGGCACCGGGGAGCTGTTTTTT	CASSDQGQGGTGELFF
NA	TRBV7-6	11	few	TRBJ2-5	TGTGCTGGGGGAGGGGGAGAGACCCAGTACTTC	CAGGGGETQYF
NA	TRBV4-2	16	NA	TRBJ1-1	TGTGCCAGCAGCCAAGAGAGGACACTCCTTGACACTGAAGCTTTCTTT	CASSQERTLLDTEAFF
TRBD1	TRBV30	15	few	TRBJ2-5	TGTGCCTGGAGTGTGGGGACAGGGGTGAGAGAGACCCAGTACTTC	CAWSVGTGVRETQYF
NA	TRBV4-3	14	many	TRBJ1-4	TGCGCCAGCAGCGATTTGGCGAGGGAGGGAAAACTGTTTTTT	CASSDLAREGKLFF
NA	TRBV5-6	15	few	TRBJ1-5	TGTGCCAGCAGCCCCCCGGGACGGCGGAGGGGGCCCCAGCATTTT	CASSPPGRRRGPQHF
NA	TRBV11-2	18	NA	TRBJ2-5	TGTGCCAGCAGGGGATTCCGCGGGGGAGGGACACAGGGCGAGACCCAGTACTTC	CASRGFRGGGTQGETQYF
NA	TRBV20-1	15	NA	TRBJ1-1	TGCAGTGCTAGAGATCCGGGGAGGGCGAACACTGAAGCTTTCTTT	CSARDPGRANTEAFF
NA	TRBV4-1	15	many	TRBJ1-6	TGCGCCAGCAGCCAAGATAGGGGCAGTAATTCACCCCTCCACTTT	CASSQDRGSNSPLHF
NA	TRBV27	15	NA	TRBJ2-3	TGTGCCAGCATAGCCGGGACCAAATACACAGATACGCAGTATTTT	CASIAGTKYTDTQYF
TRBD2	TRBV27	13	NA	TRBJ2-1	TGTGCCAGCAGAGCGGGGGGTGGGAATGAGCAGTTCTTC	CASRAGGGNEQFF
TRBD2	TRBV10-3	18	NA	TRBJ2-2	TGTGCCATCAGTGCGGTCGGCCTAGCGGGAGGAAATACCGGGGAGCTGTTTTTT	CAISAVGLAGGNTGELFF
NA	TRBV12-3/TRBV12-4	15	few	TRBJ1-1	TGTGCCAGCAGTAACCGACGAACAGGGATCCCTGAAGCTTTCTTT	CASSNRRTGIPEAFF